Presented here are 20 T cell receptor beta chains from one specimen sequenced in a study of blood T cell repertoires in COVID-19. Profiling relied on immunoSEQ multiplex PCR, and the TCRdb table lists in-frame clones only, not all of them. The sample lists over 120,000 clones; 80% to 90% were seen once. Material: peripheral blood. The receptors come from a man aged 55 to 69 with active or convalescent COVID-19.

The CDR3 is CASSRLAGGRTDTQYF. CDR3 nucleotide sequence: TGTGCCAGCAGCAGACTAGCGGGGGGGCGGACAGATACGCAGTATTTT. The chain joins TRBV7-2 to TRBJ2-3; 14 bases agree with TRBD2. V shed 5 bases and J 3 bases; nucleotides not matched to a gene: 4. Germline V gives CDR1 SGHTA, CDR2 FQGNSA. The CDR3 length is 16 residues. Combining the CDR3 with reference TRBV7-2 and TRBJ2-3 gives the whole variable domain GAGVSQSPSNKVTEKGKDVELRCDPISGHTALYWYRQSLGQGLEFLIYFQGNSAPDKSGLPSDRFSAERTGGSVSTLTIQRTQQEDSAVYLCASSRLAGGRTDTQYFGPGTRLTVL.

The chain combines TRBV6-5 with TRBJ1-2, with a possible D match to TRBD1 (6 bases). The ends were cut back, 7 bases at V and 3 bases at J, with 15 bases in the middle. This CDR3 has 14 amino acids. Germline CDR1 is MNHEY and CDR2 is SVGAGI. CDR3 in amino acids: CASTIHRADYGYTF. The CDR3, as DNA: TGTGCCAGCACCATACACAGGGCTGACTATGGCTACACCTTC.

This clone came up many times. V gene TRBV4-3 combines with J gene TRBJ2-2, with 7 bases matching TRBD2. CDR1 and CDR2 (germline): LGHNA, YSLEER. CDR3 length equals 17 residues. Germline trimming cut 6 bases from V and 3 bases from J; bases unmatched to any gene: 13. The CDR3 loop is CASRPSLGGGDTGELFF. CDR3 DNA: TGCGCCAGCAGACCCAGTCTTGGGGGAGGGGACACCGGGGAGCTGTTTTTT.

This chain uses TRBV6-2 or TRBV6-3 with TRBJ2-7; D is undetermined. The CDR3 loop spans 13 amino acids. Germline CDR1 reads MNHEY; CDR2 reads SVGEGT. The V and J ends lost 0 bases and 3 bases respectively, with 6 bases between them. The CDR3 loop reads CASSYSSFYEQYV. The CDR3, as DNA: TGTGCCAGCAGTTACTCGTCGTTCTACGAGCAGTACGTC.

The V call is TRBV18, the J call TRBJ2-5; 7 bases are a match to TRBD2. V gave up 2 bases and J gave up 5 bases; unmatched junction bases: 11. The CDR3 covers 16 residues. Germline values: CDR1 KGHSH, CDR2 LQKENI. The CDR3 DNA sequence: TGTGCCAGCTCACCAGGAAGCGGGGCTAACGGGGAGACCCAGTACTTC. Translation gives CASSPGSGANGETQYF.

CDR3 bases: TGTGCCAGCAGCTTACCCCCGTACAGGGGGCGAGGCAATCAGCCCCAGCATTTT. It is translated as CASSLPPYRGRGNQPQHF. The V call is TRBV7-2, the J call TRBJ1-5; TRBD1 aligns across 9 bases. CDR1 SGHTA and CDR2 FQGNSA come from the germline V gene. The V and J ends lost 2 bases and 2 bases, in that order; junction bases with no gene match: 10. The CDR3 spans 18 residues.

The DNA of the CDR3 is TGTGCCAGCAGCCGGGACAGGGGGCGCCTCGAGCAGTACGTC. This translates into CASSRDRGRLEQYV. The chain couples TRBV5-6 to TRBJ2-7, with 12 positions matching TRBD1. CDR3 length: 14 residues. Trimming cost V 4 bases and J 6 bases; bases outside gene matches: 5. Germline-derived CDR1 and CDR2 are SGHDT and YYEEEE.

In DNA form, the CDR3 reads TGTGCCAGCAGCTTAAGGCCAGATCAGGGGCGTAATCAGCCCCAGCATTTT. This encodes CASSLRPDQGRNQPQHF. This chain links TRBV7-2 with TRBJ1-5; D may be TRBD1 (6 bases). CDR1 and CDR2 (germline): SGHTA, FQGNSA. This CDR3 has 17 amino acids. Trimming left V 2 bases short and J 4 bases short, with 18 bases between.

The V gene is TRBV4-3, the J gene TRBJ2-1, with 8 bases fitting TRBD2. Germline CDR1 reads LGHNA; CDR2 reads YSLEER. J was trimmed by 6 bases and V by 6 bases; bases with no gene match: 10. The CDR3 extends over 15 amino acids. CDR3 sequence: CASRDTSGTLNEQFF. CDR3 nucleotide sequence: TGCGCCAGCAGAGACACTAGCGGAACACTCAATGAGCAGTTCTTC.

V and J are TRBV19 and TRBJ2-2, with 13 nucleotides matching TRBD2. This CDR3 contains 17 residues. Germline trimming cut 5 bases from V and 5 bases from J; bases unmatched to any gene: 8. Germline V gene data show CDR1 as LNHDA and CDR2 as SQIVND (reference sequence). Written as DNA, the CDR3 is TGTGCCAGTAGTCCCCGGGGACTAGCGGGATCTACCGGGGAGCTGTTTTTT. It yields the protein CASSPRGLAGSTGELFF. Based on the CDR3 plus reference TRBV19 and TRBJ2-2, the full variable domain is DGGITQSPKYLFRKEGQNVTLSCEQNLNHDAMYWYRQDPGQGLRLIYYSQIVNDFQKGDIAEGYSVSREKKESFPLTVTSAQKNPTAFYLCASSPRGLAGSTGELFFGEGSRLTVL.

This rearrangement joins TRBV18 to TRBJ2-5, with D possibly matching TRBD1 (5 bases). Per germline, CDR1 KGHSH and CDR2 LQKENI. The CDR3 has 13 residues. Trimming pared 6 bases from V and 4 bases from J, leaving 12 bases between. CDR3 coding DNA: TGTGCCAGCTCCGAAGGGGTACCAGAGACCCAGTACTTC. It encodes CASSEGVPETQYF. Full variable domain (remainder filled in from reference TRBV18 and TRBJ2-5): NAGVMQNPRHLVRRRGQEARLRCSPMKGHSHVYWYRQLPEEGLKFMVYLQKENIIDESGMPKERFSAEFPKEGPSILRIQQVVRGDSAAYFCASSEGVPETQYFGPGTRLLVL.

This clone was recorded only once. The genes are TRBV12-3 or TRBV12-4 and TRBJ1-5; D not resolved. This CDR3 comprises 13 residues. V was shortened by 7 bases and J by 3 bases, with 10 bases between the two germline ends. CDR3 amino acids: CASNTRVNQPQHF. The CDR3 nucleotides read TGTGCCAGCAATACCCGAGTCAATCAGCCCCAGCATTTT.

The chain joins TRBV6-6 to TRBJ2-7, with TRBD1 matching over 8 bases. Unmatched junction bases numbered 10, after V lost 2 bases and J lost 7 bases. The length of the CDR3 is 15 residues. Germline assignment: CDR1 MNHNY and CDR2 SVGAGI (reference sequence). The DNA for the CDR3 is TGTGCCAGCAGTTACCAGGGGGCGACCCGGAAAGAGCAGTACTTC. Translation: CASSYQGATRKEQYF.

The count of this clone is one. The V and J genes are TRBV27 and TRBJ1-1, with a weak D call TRBD1 (5 bases). This CDR3 contains 14 residues. Germline CDR1 and CDR2: MNHEY and SMNVEV (reference sequence). Trimming removed 0 bases at V and 5 bases at J, with 10 bases between. The CDR3 DNA reads as TGTGCCAGCAGTTTATCCGCAGGGAGGACTGAAGCTTTCTTT. Translation gives CASSLSAGRTEAFF.

This clone came up a few times. The CDR3 loop is CASSVRAGELFF. CDR3 DNA: TGTGCCAGCAGCGTCAGGGCCGGGGAGCTGTTTTTT. J is TRBJ2-2 and V is TRBV25-1; D may be TRBD1 (5 bases). The CDR3 is made up of 12 amino acids. Trimming removed 6 bases from V and 6 bases from J, with 8 bases in between. The germline gives CDR1 MGHDK, CDR2 SYGVNS.

This sequence joins TRBV4-3 and TRBJ1-2; TRBD1 matches 9 bases. The CDR3 has 13 amino acids. Trimming took 1 base from V and 7 from J; bases not matched to a gene: 1. Germline CDR1 reads LGHNA; CDR2 reads YSLEER. The CDR3 loop reads CASSQVDRGGYTF. The CDR3 bases are TGCGCCAGCAGCCAAGTGGACAGGGGTGGCTACACCTTC.

The CDR3: CASSEVAGQGVGTGELFF. DNA for the CDR3: TGTGCCAGCAGTGAGGTGGCGGGACAGGGGGTTGGGACCGGGGAGCTGTTTTTT. The chain recombines TRBV6-1 with TRBJ2-2, with 11 bases identical to TRBD1. CDR3 length: 18 residues. Germline V gives CDR1 MNHNS, CDR2 SASEGT. The junction had 11 bases not matched to a gene; V was cut back by 3 bases and J by 5 bases.

This chain joins TRBV4-3 and TRBJ2-3, with TRBD1 matching over 8 bases. The length of the CDR3 is 16 residues. V shed 3 bases and J 1 base; nucleotides not matched to a gene: 6. In germline, CDR1 is LGHNA, CDR2 YSLEER. The CDR3 DNA sequence: TGCGCCAGCAGCCATTTTCCGGGACAGGGCACAGATACGCAGTATTTT. Its protein is CASSHFPGQGTDTQYF.

V usage is TRBV19 and J usage is TRBJ2-5, with D possibly TRBD2 on 5 matching bases. CDR3 length equals 14 residues. The germline V and J ends were trimmed by 3 bases and 5 bases, with 13 bases remaining between them. Germline V CDR1 and CDR2: LNHDA, SQIVND (reference sequence). CDR3 protein: CASSMGRTLETQYF. The CDR3 DNA sequence: TGTGCCAGTAGTATGGGTAGGACTTTGGAGACCCAGTACTTC.

The chain joins TRBV11-3 to TRBJ1-2; D perhaps matches TRBD1 (6 bases). Deletions cut 1 base from V and 4 bases from J, with 16 bases between. Germline V gene sequence: CDR1 SGHNT, CDR2 YENEEA. The CDR3 covers 16 residues. The CDR3 coding sequence is TGTGCCAGCAGCTTAGTGGGGGCCGAACTATCCTATGGCTACACCTTC. It specifies CASSLVGAELSYGYTF.